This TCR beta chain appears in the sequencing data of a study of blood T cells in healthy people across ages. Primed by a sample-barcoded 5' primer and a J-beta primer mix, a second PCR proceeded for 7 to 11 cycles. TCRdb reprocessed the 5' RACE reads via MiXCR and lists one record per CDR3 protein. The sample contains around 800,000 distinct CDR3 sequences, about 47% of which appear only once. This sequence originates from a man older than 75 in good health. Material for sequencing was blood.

The CDR3 region is CASSWAGGRDEQFF. As DNA, the CDR3 is TGTGCCAGCAGTTGGGCAGGGGGTCGTGATGAGCAGTTCTTC. The V call is TRBV6-5, the J call TRBJ2-1; 7 bases are a match to TRBD1. CDR1 is MNHEY, CDR2 SVGAGI, per germline. V was pared by 4 bases and J by 8 bases, with 8 bases of the junction left unmatched. The CDR3 covers 14 residues.